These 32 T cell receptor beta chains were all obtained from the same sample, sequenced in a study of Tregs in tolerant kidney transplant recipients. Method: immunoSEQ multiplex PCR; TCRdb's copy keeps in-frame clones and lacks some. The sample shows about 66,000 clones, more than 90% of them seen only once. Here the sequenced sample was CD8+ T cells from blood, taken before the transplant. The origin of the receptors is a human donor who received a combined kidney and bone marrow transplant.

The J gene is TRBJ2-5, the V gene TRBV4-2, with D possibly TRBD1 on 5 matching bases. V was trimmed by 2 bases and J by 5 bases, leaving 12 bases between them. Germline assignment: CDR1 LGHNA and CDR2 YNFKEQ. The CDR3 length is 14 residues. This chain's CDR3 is CASSQTGAGETQYF. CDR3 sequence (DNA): TGTGCCAGCAGCCAAACTGGGGCTGGTGAGACCCAGTACTTC.

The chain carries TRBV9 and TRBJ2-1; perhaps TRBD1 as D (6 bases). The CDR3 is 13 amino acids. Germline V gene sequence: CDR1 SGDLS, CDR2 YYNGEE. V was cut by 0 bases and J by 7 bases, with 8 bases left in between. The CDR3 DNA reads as TGTGCCAGCAGCGTAGGTCAGGGGAATGAGCAGTTCTTC. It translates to CASSVGQGNEQFF.

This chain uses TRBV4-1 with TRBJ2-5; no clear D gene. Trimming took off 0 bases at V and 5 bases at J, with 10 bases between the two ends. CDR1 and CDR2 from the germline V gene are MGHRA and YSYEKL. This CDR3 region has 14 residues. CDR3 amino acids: CASSQDRYLETQYF. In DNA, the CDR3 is TGCGCCAGCAGCCAAGACAGGTATCTTGAGACCCAGTACTTC.

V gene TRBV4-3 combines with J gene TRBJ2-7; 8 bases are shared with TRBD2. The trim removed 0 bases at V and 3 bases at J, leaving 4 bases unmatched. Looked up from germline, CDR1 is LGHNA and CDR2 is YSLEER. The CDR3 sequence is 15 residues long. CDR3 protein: CASSQDTGTSYEQYF. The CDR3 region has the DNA TGCGCCAGCAGCCAAGATACCGGGACTAGCTACGAGCAGTACTTC.

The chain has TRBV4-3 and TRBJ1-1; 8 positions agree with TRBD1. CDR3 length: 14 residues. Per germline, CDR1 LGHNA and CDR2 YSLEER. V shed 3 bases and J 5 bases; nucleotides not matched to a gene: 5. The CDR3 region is CASSHGQGGTEAFF. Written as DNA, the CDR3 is TGCGCCAGCAGCCATGGACAGGGTGGTACTGAAGCTTTCTTT.

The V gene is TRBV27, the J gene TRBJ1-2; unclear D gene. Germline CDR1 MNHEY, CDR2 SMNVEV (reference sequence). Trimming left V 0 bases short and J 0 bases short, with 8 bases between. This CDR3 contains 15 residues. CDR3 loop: CASSLSLAPNYGYTF. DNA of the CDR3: TGTGCCAGCAGTTTATCGTTGGCCCCTAACTATGGCTACACCTTC.

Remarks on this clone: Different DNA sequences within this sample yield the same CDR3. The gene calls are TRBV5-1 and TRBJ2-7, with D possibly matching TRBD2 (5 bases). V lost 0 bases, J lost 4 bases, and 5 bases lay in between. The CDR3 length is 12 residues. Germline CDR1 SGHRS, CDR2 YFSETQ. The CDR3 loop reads CASSLGGYEQYF. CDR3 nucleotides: TGCGCCAGCAGCTTGGGCGGGTACGAGCAGTACTTC.

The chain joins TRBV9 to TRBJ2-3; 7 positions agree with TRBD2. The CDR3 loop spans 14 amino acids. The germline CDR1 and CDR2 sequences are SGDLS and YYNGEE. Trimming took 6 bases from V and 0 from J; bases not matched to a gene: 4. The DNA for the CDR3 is TGTGCCAGCAATACGGGGGGAAGCACAGATACGCAGTATTTT. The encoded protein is CASNTGGSTDTQYF.

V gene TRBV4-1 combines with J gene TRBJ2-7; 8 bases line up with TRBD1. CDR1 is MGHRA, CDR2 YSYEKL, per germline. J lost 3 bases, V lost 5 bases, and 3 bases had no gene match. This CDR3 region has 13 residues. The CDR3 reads CASSYGQGYEQYF. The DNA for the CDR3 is TGCGCCAGCAGCTACGGACAGGGCTACGAGCAGTACTTC.

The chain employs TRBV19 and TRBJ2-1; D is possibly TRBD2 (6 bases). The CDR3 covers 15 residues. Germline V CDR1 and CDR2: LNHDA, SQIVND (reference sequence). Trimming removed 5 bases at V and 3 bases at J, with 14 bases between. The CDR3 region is CASSGGTRGYNEQFF. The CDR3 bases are TGTGCCAGTAGTGGTGGGACGCGGGGCTACAATGAGCAGTTCTTC.

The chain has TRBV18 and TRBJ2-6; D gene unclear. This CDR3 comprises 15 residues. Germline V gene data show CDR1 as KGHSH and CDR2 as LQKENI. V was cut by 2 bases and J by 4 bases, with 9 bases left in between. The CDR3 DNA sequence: TGTGCCAGCTCACCAGGGCAGGCCGGGGCCAACGTCCTGACTTTC. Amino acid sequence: CASSPGQAGANVLTF.

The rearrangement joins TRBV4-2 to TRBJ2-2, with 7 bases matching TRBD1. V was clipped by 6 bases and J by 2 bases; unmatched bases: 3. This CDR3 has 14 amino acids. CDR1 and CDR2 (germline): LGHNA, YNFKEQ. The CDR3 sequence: CASRHRGNTGELFF. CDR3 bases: TGTGCCAGCAGACACAGGGGAAACACCGGGGAGCTGTTTTTT.

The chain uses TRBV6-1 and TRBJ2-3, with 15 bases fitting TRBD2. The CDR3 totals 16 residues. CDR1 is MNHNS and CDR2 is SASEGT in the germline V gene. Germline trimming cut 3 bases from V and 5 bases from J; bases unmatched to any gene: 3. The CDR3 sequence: CASSEGLAGGVDTQYF. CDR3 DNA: TGTGCCAGCAGTGAGGGACTAGCGGGGGGAGTAGATACGCAGTATTTT.

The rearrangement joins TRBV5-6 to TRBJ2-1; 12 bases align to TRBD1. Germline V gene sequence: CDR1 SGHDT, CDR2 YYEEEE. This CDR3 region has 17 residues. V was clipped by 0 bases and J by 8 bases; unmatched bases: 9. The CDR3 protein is CASSLARDRGHLDEQFF. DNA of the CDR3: TGTGCCAGCAGCTTGGCCCGGGACAGGGGGCATCTAGATGAGCAGTTCTTC.

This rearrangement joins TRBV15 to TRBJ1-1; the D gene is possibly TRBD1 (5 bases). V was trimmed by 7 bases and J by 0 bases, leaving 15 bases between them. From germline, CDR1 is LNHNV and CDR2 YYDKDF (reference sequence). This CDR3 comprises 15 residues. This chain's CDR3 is CATNGGATLNTEAFF. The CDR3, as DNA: TGTGCCACCAACGGCGGGGCAACCCTGAACACTGAAGCTTTCTTT.

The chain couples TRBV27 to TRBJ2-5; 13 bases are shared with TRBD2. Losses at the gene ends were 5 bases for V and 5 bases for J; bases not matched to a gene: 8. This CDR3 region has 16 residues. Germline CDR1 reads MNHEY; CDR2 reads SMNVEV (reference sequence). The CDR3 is CASSPRTSGGGETQYF. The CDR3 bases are TGTGCCAGCAGTCCCAGGACTAGCGGGGGCGGGGAGACCCAGTACTTC.

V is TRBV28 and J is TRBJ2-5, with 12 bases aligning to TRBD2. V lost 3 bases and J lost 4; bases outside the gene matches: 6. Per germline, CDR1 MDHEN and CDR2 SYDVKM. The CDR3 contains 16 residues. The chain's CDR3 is CASSFTRGLAGETQYF. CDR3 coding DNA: TGTGCCAGCAGTTTCACTAGGGGACTAGCGGGAGAGACCCAGTACTTC.

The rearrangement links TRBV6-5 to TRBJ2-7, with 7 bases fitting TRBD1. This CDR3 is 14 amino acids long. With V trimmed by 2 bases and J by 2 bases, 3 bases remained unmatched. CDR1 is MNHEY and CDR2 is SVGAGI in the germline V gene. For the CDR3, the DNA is TGTGCCAGCAGTTACGGACAGGCTACCTACGAGCAGTACTTC. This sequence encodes CASSYGQATYEQYF.

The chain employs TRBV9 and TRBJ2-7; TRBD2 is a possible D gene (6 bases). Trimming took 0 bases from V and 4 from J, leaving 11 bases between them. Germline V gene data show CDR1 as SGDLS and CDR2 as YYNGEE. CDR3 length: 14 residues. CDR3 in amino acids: CASSVASGEYEQYF. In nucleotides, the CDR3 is TGTGCCAGCAGCGTAGCATCGGGGGAATACGAGCAGTACTTC.

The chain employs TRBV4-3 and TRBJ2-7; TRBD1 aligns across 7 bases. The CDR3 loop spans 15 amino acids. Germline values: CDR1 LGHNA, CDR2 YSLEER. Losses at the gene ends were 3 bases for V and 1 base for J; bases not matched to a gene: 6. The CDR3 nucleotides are TGCGCCAGCAGCCATGTGAGGGGGCAGTCCTACGAGCAGTACTTC. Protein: CASSHVRGQSYEQYF.

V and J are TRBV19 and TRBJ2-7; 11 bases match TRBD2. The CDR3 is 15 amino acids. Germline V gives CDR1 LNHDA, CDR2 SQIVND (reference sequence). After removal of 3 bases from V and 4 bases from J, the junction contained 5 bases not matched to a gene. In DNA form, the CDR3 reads TGTGCCAGTAGTATCCGAACTAGCGGGAGATACGAGCAGTACTTC. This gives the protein CASSIRTSGRYEQYF.

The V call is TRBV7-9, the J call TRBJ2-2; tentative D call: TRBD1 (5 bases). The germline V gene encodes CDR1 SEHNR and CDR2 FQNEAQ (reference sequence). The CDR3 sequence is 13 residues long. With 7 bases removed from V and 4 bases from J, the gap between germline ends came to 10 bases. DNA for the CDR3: TGTGCCAGCACCCGCGACAGCACCGGGGAGCTGTTTTTT. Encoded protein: CASTRDSTGELFF.

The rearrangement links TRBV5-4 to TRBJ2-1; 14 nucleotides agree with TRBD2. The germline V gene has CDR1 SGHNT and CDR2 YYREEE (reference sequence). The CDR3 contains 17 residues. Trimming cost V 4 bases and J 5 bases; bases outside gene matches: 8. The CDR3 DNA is TGTGCCAGCAGCATGACTAGCGGGAGGGCCTATCACAATGAGCAGTTCTTC. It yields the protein CASSMTSGRAYHNEQFF. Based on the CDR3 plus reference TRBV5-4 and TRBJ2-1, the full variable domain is ETGVTQSPTHLIKTRGQQVTLRCSSQSGHNTVSWYQQALGQGPQFIFQYYREEENGRGNFPPRFSGLQFPNYSSELNVNALELDDSALYLCASSMTSGRAYHNEQFFGPGTRLTVL.

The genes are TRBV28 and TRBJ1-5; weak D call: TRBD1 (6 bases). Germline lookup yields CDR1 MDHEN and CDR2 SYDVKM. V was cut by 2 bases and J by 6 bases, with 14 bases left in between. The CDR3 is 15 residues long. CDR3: CASSLTRGAAQPQHF. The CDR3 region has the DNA TGTGCCAGCAGTTTAACCCGGGGGGCGGCTCAGCCCCAGCATTTT.

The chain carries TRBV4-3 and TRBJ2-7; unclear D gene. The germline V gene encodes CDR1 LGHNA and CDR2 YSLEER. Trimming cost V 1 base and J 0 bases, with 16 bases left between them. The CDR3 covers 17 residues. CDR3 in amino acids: CASSQVFSIPLSYEQYF. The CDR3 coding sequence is TGCGCCAGCAGCCAAGTATTCTCTATCCCACTCTCCTACGAGCAGTACTTC.

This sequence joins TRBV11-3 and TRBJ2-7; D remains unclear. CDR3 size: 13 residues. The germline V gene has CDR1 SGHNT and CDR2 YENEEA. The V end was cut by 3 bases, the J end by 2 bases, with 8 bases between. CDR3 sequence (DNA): TGTGCCAGCAGCTTTCTGGCGGCCTACGAGCAGTACTTC. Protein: CASSFLAAYEQYF.

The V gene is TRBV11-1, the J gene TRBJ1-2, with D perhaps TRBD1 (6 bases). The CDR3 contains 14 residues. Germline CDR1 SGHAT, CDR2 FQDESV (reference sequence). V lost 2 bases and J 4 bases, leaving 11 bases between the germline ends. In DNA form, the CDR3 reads TGTGCCAGCAGCTTAACCACGGACAGCTATGGCTACACCTTC. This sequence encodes CASSLTTDSYGYTF.

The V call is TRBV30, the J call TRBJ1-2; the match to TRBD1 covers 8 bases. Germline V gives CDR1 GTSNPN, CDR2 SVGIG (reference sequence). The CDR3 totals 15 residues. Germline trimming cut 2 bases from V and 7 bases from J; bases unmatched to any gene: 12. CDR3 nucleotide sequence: TGTGCCTGGAGTACTTGGGCAGGGGGCTTCTCTGGCTACACCTTC. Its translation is CAWSTWAGGFSGYTF.

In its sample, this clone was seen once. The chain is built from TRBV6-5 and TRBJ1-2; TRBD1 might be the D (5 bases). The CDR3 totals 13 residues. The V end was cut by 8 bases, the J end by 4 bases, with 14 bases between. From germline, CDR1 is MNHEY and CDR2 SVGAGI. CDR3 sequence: CASSSGQGYGYTF. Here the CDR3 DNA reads TGTGCCAGCTCCTCCGGGCAGGGCTATGGCTACACCTTC.

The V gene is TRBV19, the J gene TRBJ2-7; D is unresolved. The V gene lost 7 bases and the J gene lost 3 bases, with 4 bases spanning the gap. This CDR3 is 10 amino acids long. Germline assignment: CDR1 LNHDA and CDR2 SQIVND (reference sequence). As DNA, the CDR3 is TGTGCCAGTATATACTACGAGCAGTACTTC. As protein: CASIYYEQYF.

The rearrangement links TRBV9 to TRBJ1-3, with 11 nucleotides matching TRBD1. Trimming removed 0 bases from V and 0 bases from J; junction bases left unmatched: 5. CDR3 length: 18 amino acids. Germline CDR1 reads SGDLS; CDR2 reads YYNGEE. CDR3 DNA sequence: TGTGCCAGCAGCGTAGTAGGGGACAGGGGGTTCTCTGGAAACACCATATATTTT. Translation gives CASSVVGDRGFSGNTIYF. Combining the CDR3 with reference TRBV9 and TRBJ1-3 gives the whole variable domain DSGVTQTPKHLITATGQRVTLRCSPRSGDLSVYWYQQSLDQGLQFLIQYYNGEERAKGNILERFSAQQFPDLHSELNLSSLELGDSALYFCASSVVGDRGFSGNTIYFGEGSWLTVV.

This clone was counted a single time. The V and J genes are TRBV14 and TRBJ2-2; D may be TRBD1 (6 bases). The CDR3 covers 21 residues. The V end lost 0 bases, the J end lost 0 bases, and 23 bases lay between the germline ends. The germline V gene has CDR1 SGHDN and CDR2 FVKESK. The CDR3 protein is CASSQDPPDSENFANTGELFF. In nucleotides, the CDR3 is TGTGCCAGCAGCCAAGATCCCCCGGACAGCGAGAACTTCGCGAACACCGGGGAGCTGTTTTTT.